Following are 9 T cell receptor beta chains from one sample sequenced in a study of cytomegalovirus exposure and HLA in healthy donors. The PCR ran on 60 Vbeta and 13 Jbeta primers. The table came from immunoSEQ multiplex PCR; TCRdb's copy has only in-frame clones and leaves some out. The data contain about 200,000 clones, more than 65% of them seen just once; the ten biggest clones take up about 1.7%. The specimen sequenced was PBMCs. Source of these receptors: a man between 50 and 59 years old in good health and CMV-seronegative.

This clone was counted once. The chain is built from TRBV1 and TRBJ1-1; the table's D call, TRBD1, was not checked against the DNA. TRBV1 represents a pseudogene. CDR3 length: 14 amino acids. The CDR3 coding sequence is TGCACCAGCAGCCAGGGTGCAGGATGGGCTGAAGCTTTCTTT. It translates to CTSSQGAGWAEAFF.

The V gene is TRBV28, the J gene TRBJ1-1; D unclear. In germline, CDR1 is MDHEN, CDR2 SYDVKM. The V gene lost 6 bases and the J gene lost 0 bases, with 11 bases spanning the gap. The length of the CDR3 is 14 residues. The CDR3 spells CASSPWQVNTEAFF. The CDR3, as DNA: TGTGCCAGCAGCCCCTGGCAAGTGAACACTGAAGCTTTCTTT. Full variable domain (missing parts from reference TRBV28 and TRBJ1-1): DVKVTQSSRYLVKRTGEKVFLECVQDMDHENMFWYRQDPGLGLRLIYFSYDVKMKEKGDIPEGYSVSREKKERFSLILESASTNQTSMYLCASSPWQVNTEAFFGQGTRLTVV.

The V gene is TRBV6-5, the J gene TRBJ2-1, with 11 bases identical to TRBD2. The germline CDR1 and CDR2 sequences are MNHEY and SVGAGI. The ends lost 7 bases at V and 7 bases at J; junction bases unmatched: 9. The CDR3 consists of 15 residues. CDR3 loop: CASIHLAGGSNEQFF. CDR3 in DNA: TGTGCCAGCATTCATCTAGCGGGAGGATCTAATGAGCAGTTCTTC.

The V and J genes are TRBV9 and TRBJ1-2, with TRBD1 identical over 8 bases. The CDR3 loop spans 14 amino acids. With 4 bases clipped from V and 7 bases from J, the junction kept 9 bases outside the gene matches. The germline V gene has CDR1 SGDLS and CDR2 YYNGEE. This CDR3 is CASSPRTGQRGYTF. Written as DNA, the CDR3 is TGTGCCAGCAGCCCGAGGACAGGGCAACGTGGCTACACCTTC. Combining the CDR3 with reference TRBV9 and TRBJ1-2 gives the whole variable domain DSGVTQTPKHLITATGQRVTLRCSPRSGDLSVYWYQQSLDQGLQFLIQYYNGEERAKGNILERFSAQQFPDLHSELNLSSLELGDSALYFCASSPRTGQRGYTFGSGTRLTVV.

The CDR3 DNA reads TGCAGCGTTGAAAGTCAGGGGGTAGGTCAGCCCCAGCATTTT. Its translation: CSVESQGVGQPQHF. The V gene is TRBV29-1, the J gene TRBJ1-5; 7 positions match TRBD1. Unmatched junction bases numbered 7, after V lost 2 bases and J lost 6 bases. This CDR3 comprises 14 residues. The germline gives CDR1 SQVTM, CDR2 ANQGSEA.

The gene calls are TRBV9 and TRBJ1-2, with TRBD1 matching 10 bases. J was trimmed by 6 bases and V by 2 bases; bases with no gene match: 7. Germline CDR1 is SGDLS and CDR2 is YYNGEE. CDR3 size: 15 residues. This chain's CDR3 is CASSVTTGGKNGYTF. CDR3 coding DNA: TGTGCCAGCAGCGTTACGACAGGGGGCAAAAATGGCTACACCTTC. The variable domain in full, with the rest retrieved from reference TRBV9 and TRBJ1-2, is DSGVTQTPKHLITATGQRVTLRCSPRSGDLSVYWYQQSLDQGLQFLIQYYNGEERAKGNILERFSAQQFPDLHSELNLSSLELGDSALYFCASSVTTGGKNGYTFGSGTRLTVV.

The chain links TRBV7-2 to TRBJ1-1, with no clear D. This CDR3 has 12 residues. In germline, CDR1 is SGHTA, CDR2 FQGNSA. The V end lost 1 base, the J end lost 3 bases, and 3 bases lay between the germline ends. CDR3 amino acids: CASSLDYTEAFF. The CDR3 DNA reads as TGTGCCAGCAGCTTAGACTACACTGAAGCTTTCTTT.

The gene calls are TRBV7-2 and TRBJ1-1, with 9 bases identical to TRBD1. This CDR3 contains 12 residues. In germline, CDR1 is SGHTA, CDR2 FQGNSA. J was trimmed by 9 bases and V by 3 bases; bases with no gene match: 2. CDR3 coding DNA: TGTGCCAGCAGCTTCGACAGGGGGAAAGCTTTCTTT. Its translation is CASSFDRGKAFF.

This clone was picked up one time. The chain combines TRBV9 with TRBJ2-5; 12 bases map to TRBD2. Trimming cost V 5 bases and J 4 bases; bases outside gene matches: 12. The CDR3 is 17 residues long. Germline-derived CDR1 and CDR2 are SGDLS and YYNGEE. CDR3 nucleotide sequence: TGTGCCAGCAGTCTCTCCCTAGCGGGAGGGCCGGGAGAGACCCAGTACTTC. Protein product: CASSLSLAGGPGETQYF.